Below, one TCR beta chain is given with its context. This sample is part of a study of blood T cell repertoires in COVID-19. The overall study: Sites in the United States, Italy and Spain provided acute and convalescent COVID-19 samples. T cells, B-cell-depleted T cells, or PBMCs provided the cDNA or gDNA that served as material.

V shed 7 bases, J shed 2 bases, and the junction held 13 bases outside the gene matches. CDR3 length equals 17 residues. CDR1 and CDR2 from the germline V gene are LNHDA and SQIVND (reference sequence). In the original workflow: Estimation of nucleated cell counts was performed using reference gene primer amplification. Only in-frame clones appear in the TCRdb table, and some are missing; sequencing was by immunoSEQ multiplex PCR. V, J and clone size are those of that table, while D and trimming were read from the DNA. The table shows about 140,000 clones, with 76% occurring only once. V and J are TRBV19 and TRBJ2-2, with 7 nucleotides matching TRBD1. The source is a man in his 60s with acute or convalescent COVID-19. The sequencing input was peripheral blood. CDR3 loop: CASISSPGQQNTGELFF. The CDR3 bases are TGTGCCAGTATTTCCTCACCGGGACAGCAAAACACCGGGGAGCTGTTTTTT.